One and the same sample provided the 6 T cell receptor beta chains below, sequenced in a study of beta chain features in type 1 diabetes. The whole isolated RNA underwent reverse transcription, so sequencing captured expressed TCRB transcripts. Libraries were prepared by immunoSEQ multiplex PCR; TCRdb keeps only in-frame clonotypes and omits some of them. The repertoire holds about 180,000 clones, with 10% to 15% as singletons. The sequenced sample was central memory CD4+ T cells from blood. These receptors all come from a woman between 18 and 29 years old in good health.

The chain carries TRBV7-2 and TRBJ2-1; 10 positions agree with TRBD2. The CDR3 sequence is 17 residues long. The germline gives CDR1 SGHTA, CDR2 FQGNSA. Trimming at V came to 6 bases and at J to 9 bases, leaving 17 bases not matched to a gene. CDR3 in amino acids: CASSRRMSGRVLSEQFF. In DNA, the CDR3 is TGTGCCAGCAGTCGAAGGATGAGCGGGAGGGTCCTTAGTGAGCAGTTCTTC. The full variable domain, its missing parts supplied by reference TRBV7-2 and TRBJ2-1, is GAGVSQSPSNKVTEKGKDVELRCDPISGHTALYWYRQSLGQGLEFLIYFQGNSAPDKSGLPSDRFSAERTGGSVSTLTIQRTQQEDSAVYLCASSRRMSGRVLSEQFFGPGTRLTVL.

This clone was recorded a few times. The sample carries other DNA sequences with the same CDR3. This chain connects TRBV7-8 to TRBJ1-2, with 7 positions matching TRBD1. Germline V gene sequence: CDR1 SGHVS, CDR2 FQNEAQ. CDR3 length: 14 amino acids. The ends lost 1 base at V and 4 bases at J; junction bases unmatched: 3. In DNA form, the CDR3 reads TGTGCCAGCAGCTTAGGGGACAGAGGCTATGGCTACACCTTC. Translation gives CASSLGDRGYGYTF.

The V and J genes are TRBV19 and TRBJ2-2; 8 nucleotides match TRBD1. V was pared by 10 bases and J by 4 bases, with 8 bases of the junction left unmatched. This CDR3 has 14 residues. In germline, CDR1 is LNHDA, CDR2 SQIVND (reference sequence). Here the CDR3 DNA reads TGTGCCATAAACCGACAGGGGAGCACCGGGGAGCTGTTTTTT. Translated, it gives CAINRQGSTGELFF.

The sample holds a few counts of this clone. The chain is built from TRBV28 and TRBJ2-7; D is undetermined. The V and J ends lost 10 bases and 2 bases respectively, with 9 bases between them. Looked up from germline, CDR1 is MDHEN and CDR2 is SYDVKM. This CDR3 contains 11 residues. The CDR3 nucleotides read TGTGCCACAAGAGATCCCTACGAGCAGTACTTC. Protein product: CATRDPYEQYF.

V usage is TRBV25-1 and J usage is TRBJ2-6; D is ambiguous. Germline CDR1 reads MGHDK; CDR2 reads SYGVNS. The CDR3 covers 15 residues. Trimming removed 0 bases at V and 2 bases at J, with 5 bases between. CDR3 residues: CASSEYAAGANVLTF. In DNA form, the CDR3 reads TGTGCCAGCAGTGAATATGCAGCTGGGGCCAACGTCCTGACTTTC. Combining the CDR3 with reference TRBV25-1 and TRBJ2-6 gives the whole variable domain EADIYQTPRYLVIGTGKKITLECSQTMGHDKMYWYQQDPGMELHLIHYSYGVNSTEKGDLSSESTVSRIRTEHFPLTLESARPSHTSQYLCASSEYAAGANVLTFGAGSRLTVL.

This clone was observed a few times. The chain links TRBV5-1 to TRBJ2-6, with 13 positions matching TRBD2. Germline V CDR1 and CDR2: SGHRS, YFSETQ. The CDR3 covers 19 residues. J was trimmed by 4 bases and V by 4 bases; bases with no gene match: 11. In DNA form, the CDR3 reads TGCGCCAGCAGCCCCCTCGGACTAGCGGGAGCTGTGGGGGCCAACGTCCTGACTTTC. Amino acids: CASSPLGLAGAVGANVLTF. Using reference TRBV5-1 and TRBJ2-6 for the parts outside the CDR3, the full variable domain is KAGVTQTPRYLIKTRGQQVTLSCSPISGHRSVSWYQQTPGQGLQFLFEYFSETQRNKGNFPGRFSGRQFSNSRSEMNVSTLELGDSALYLCASSPLGLAGAVGANVLTFGAGSRLTVL.